This TCR beta chain was sequenced during a study of blood T cell repertoires in COVID-19. Study background: Acute-phase and convalescent COVID-19 samples originated in the United States, Italy and Spain.

Study processing details: Reference gene primer amplification gave estimated nucleated cell counts. Only in-frame clones appear in the TCRdb table, and some are missing; sequencing was by immunoSEQ multiplex PCR. The V and J calls and clone size come from that table; D and trimming were worked out from the DNA. The sample consists of 250,000 to 300,000 clones, 85% to 90% of them appearing once. Across 20 to 25 US areas, participants ranged in age from 18 to 89 years. Participants were placed into cohorts based on the clinical history they reported. This clonotype originated in a middle-aged man who had recovered from COVID-19. Sequences were obtained from PBMCs or T cells enriched from blood (not recorded which).

CDR3 sequence (DNA): TGCGCCAGCAGCCAAGCCGGCGGATCCTACAATGAGCAGTTCTTC. It specifies CASSQAGGSYNEQFF. V and J are TRBV4-1 and TRBJ2-1; unclear D gene. Trimming cost V 1 base and J 1 base, with 8 bases left between them. The CDR3 covers 15 residues. Germline CDR1 reads MGHRA; CDR2 reads YSYEKL.